This TCR beta chain emerged from a study of beta chain features in type 1 diabetes. Germline V gene lookup returns CDR1 SEHNR and CDR2 FQNEAQ (reference sequence). The CDR3 consists of 13 residues. Trimming cost V 2 bases and J 9 bases; bases outside gene matches: 7. Since all of the isolated RNA was reverse transcribed, expressed TCRB transcripts were what got sequenced. Generated by immunoSEQ multiplex PCR, the TCRdb table keeps only in-frame clones and is missing some. The table includes 130,000 to 150,000 clones, about 7% detected once. Material for sequencing was central memory CD4+ T cells from blood. This TCR came from a woman aged 25-40 years in good health. The V and J genes are TRBV7-9 and TRBJ2-7, with TRBD2 matching 7 bases. The CDR3 DNA reads as TGTGCCAGCAGCTTATCTCTGGGGGGGTGGCAGTACTTC. This codes for CASSLSLGGWQYF.